The rows below give T cell receptor beta chains drawn from one sample of a study of response to subunit inactivated influenza vaccine. In TCRdb, the RT-PCR reads were re-called with MiXCR into one record per CDR3 protein. The repertoire has 500,000 to 700,000 distinct CDR3 sequences, less than 25% of them found once; the top ten carry roughly 2.8%. The same sample was also studied in work on T cells expressing NK-cell markers.

The sequenced sample was CD4+ T cells sorted from PBMCs, obtained roughly 13 days after vaccination. The receptors originated from a man between 45 and 60 years old who received an inactivated influenza vaccine. Each CDR3 is given with its conserved first and last residue. Each record gives: D gene, V gene, CDR3 protein. D genes are given only for firm matches.

- TRBV12-3/TRBV12-4 CASSQTPDTQYF
- TRBV7-9 CASSFDWDFYNEQFF
- TRBV20-1 CSARDQVEKLFF
- TRBV12-3/TRBV12-4 CASSLGDTEAFF
- TRBV4-2 CASSQEARLARGPDTQYF
- TRBV9 CASSGDQDNEQFF
TRBD2 TRBV6-5 CASSYSYPGLAGANEQFF
TRBD1 TRBV6-2/TRBV6-3 CASRPTGARSYEQYF
- TRBV6-1 CASSEVSYEQYF
TRBD1 TRBV11-2 CASSLVGDRGSQYNEQFF
TRBD1 TRBV6-2/TRBV6-3 CASSAEDRGRVGDEQFF
- TRBV20-1 CSANPGGSINTEAFF
- TRBV20-1 CSAYRAGFTDTQYF
- TRBV6-5 CASSSPGAVNTEAFF
- TRBV7-2 CASSLWARSAETQYF
- TRBV25-1 CASRDAGELFF
- TRBV11-2 CASSFGRSPRTNEKLFF
- TRBV18 CASSPPARVTDTQYF
- TRBV5-1 CASSSTGRGKTQYF
- TRBV25-1 CASSVHNEQFF
- TRBV7-8 CASRSQSNEKLFF
- TRBV28 CASRRTEGNYGYTF
- TRBV20-1 CSARPSRGPYEQYF
TRBD2 TRBV3-1 CASSQGWASGSFNEQFF
- TRBV7-9 CASSLMERAGELFF
- TRBV7-9 CASSLVTPNTGELFF
TRBD2 TRBV19 CASSSQRGSAGELFF
- TRBV5-1 CASSLDRPSGANVLTF
- TRBV5-1 CASSLQETQYF
- TRBV24-1 CATSDLAKNIQYF
- TRBV29-1 CSVVSVQGSTDTQYF
- TRBV21-1 CASSKGTSSDRLTDTQYF
TRBD1 TRBV12-3/TRBV12-4 CASSWDRGRQYF
TRBD2 TRBV6-2/TRBV6-3 CASSSTSGIGKNIQYF
- TRBV29-1 CSGGQGRNTEAFF
TRBD1 TRBV5-1 CASTLPRTGSTDTQYF
TRBD1 TRBV20-1 CSAREQGAMNNEQFF
TRBD2 TRBV24-1 CATSDSLAGGDNEQFF
TRBD1 TRBV25-1 CASSHLTGYGEQFF
- TRBV4-1 CASSQTLGPYEQYF
- TRBV28 CASRTGTSTDTQYF
- TRBV10-3 CAITDGINYEQYF
- TRBV12-3/TRBV12-4 CASTEHGLRTGELFF
- TRBV29-1 CSVDSTRSLPDTQYF
TRBD1 TRBV6-1 CATGIDRGNYGYTF
TRBD2 TRBV7-2 CASSIAGGPGEQFF
TRBD1 TRBV5-1 CASSRTGDNEQFF
TRBD2 TRBV6-2/TRBV6-3 CASSWTSGAEQYF
- TRBV7-9 CASSLSVGELFF